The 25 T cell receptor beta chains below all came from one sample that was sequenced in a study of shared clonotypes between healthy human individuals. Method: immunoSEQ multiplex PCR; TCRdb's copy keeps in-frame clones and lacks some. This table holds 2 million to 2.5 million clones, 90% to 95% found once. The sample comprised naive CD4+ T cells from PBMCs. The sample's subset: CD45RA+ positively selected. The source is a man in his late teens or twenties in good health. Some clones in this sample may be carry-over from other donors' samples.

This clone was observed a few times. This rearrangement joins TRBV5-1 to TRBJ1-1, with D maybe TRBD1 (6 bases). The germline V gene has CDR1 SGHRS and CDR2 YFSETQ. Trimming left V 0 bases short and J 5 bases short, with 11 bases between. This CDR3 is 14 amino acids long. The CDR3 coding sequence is TGCGCCAGCAGCTTGGGGTCAGGGGAAACTGAAGCTTTCTTT. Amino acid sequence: CASSLGSGETEAFF.

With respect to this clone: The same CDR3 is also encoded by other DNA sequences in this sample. The CDR3 reads CAWSPDSNQPQHF. CDR3 in DNA: TGTGCCTGGAGCCCTGACAGCAATCAGCCCCAGCATTTT. The chain has TRBV30 and TRBJ1-5, with D uncertain. This CDR3 is 13 amino acids long. Germline CDR1 GTSNPN, CDR2 SVGIG (reference sequence). V was pared by 3 bases and J by 1 base, with 7 bases between.

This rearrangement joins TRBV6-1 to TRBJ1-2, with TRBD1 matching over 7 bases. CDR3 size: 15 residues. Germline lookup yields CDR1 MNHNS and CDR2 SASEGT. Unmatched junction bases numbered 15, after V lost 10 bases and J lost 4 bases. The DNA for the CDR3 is TGTGCCACTCAAATCCGCCTGACAGGGCTCTATGGCTACACCTTC. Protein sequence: CATQIRLTGLYGYTF.

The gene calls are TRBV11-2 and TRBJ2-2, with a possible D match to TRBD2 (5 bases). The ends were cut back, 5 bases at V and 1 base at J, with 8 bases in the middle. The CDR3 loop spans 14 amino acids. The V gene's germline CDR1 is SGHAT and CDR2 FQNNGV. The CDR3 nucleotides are TGTGCCAGCAGCCCGGGGAGGAACACCGGGGAGCTGTTTTTT. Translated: CASSPGRNTGELFF.

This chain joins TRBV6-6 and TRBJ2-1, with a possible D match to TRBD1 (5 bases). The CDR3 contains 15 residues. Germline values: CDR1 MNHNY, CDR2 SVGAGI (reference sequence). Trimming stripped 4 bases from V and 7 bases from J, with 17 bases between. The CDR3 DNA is TGTGCCAGCAGTTCCCGCTTAGGGGTAGGAAATGAGCAGTTCTTC. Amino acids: CASSSRLGVGNEQFF.

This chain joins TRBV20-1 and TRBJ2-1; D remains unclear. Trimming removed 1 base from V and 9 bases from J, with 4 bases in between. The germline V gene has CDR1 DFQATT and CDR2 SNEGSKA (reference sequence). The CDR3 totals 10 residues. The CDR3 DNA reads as TGCAGTGCTAGAGCAATTGAGCAGTTCTTC. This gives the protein CSARAIEQFF.

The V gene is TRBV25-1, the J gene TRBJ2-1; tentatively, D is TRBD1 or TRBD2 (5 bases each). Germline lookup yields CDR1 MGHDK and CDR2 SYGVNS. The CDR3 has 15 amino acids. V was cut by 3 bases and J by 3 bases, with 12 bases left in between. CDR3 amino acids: CASSEVEGNYNEQFF. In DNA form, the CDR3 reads TGTGCCAGCAGTGAGGTAGAGGGGAACTACAATGAGCAGTTCTTC.

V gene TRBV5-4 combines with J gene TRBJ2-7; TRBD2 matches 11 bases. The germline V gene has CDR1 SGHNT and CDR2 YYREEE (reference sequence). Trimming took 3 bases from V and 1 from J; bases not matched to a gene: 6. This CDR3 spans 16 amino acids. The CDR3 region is CASSSLLAGASYEQYF. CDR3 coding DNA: TGTGCCAGCAGCTCCCTACTAGCGGGAGCATCCTACGAGCAGTACTTC.

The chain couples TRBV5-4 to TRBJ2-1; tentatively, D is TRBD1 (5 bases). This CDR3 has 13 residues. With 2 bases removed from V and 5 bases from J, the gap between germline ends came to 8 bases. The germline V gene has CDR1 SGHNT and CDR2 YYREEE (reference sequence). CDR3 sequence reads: CASSFPGHNEQFF. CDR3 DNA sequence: TGTGCCAGCAGCTTTCCAGGGCACAATGAGCAGTTCTTC. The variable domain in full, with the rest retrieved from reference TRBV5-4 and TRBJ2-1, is ETGVTQSPTHLIKTRGQQVTLRCSSQSGHNTVSWYQQALGQGPQFIFQYYREEENGRGNFPPRFSGLQFPNYSSELNVNALELDDSALYLCASSFPGHNEQFFGPGTRLTVL.

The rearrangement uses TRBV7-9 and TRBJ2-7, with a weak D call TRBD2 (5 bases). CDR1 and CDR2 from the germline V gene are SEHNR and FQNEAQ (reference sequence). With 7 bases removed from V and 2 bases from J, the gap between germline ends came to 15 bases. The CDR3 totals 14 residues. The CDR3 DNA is TGTGCCAGCACCCAAGCGGCGAGACCCTACGAGCAGTACTTC. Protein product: CASTQAARPYEQYF.

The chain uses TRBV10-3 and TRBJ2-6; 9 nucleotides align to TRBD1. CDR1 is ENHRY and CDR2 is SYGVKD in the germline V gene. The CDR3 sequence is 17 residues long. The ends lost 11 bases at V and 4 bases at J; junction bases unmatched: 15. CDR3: CASSSLQGAFGANVLTF. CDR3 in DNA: TGTGCCTCATCATCGTTACAGGGGGCGTTCGGGGCCAACGTCCTGACTTTC.

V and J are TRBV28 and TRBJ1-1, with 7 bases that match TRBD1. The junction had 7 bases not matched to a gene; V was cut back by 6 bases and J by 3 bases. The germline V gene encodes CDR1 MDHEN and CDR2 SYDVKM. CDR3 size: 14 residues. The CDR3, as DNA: TGTGCCAGCAGAGGGTCCGACAGGGACACTGAAGCTTTCTTT. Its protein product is CASRGSDRDTEAFF.

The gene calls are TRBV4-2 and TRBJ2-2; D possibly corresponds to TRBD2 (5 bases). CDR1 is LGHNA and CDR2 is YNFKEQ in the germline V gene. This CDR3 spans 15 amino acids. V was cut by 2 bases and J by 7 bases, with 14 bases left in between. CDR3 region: CASSQFLGEGGELFF. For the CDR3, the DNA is TGTGCCAGCAGCCAATTCCTTGGCGAGGGCGGGGAGCTGTTTTTT.

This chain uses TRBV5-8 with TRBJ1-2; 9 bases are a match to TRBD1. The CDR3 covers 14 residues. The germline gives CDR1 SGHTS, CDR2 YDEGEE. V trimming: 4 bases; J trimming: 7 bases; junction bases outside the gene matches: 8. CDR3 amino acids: CASSMGQGRLGYTF. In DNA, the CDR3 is TGTGCCAGCAGCATGGGACAGGGAAGGCTTGGCTACACCTTC.

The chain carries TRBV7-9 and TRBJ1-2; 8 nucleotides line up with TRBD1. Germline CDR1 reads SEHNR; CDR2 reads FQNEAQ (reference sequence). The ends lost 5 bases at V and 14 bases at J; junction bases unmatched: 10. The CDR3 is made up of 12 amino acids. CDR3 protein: CASSPPDRESTF. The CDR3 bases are TGTGCCAGCAGCCCCCCGGACAGGGAAAGTACCTTC.

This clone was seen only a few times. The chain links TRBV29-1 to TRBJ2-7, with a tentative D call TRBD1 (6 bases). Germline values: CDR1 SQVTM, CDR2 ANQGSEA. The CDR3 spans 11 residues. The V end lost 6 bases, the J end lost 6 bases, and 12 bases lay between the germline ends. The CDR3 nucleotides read TGCAGCGTGGGACAAGGCCCCGAGCAGTACTTC. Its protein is CSVGQGPEQYF.

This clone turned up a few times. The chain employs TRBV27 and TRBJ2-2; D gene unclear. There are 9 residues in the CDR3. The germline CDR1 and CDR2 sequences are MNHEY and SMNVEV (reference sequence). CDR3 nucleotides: TGTTGCCAGGTCGGGGAGCTGTTTTTT. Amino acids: CCQVGELFF.

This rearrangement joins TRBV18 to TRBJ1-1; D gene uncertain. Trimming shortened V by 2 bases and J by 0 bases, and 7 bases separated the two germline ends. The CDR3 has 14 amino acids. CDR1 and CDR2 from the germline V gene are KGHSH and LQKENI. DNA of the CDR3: TGTGCCAGCTCACCAAACAGAGTGAACACTGAAGCTTTCTTT. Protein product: CASSPNRVNTEAFF.

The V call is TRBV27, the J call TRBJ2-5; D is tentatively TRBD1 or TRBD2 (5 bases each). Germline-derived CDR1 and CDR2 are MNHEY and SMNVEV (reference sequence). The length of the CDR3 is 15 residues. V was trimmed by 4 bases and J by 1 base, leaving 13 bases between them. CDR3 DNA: TGTGCCAGCAGTTCCCGGGGCCTCCTCCAAGAGACCCAGTACTTC. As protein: CASSSRGLLQETQYF.

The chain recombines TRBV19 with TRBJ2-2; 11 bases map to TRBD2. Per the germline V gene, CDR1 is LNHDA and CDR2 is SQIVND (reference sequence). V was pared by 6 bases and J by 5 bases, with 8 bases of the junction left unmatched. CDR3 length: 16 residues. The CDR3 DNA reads TGTGCCAGTAGGGATCTAGCGGGAGGTGGGACCGGGGAGCTGTTTTTT. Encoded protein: CASRDLAGGGTGELFF.

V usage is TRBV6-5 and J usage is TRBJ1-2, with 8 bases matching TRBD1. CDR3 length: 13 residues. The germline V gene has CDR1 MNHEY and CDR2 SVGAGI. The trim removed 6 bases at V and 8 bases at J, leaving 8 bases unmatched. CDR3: CASSLQGVEGYTF. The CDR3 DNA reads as TGTGCCAGCAGCCTACAGGGGGTCGAGGGCTACACCTTC.

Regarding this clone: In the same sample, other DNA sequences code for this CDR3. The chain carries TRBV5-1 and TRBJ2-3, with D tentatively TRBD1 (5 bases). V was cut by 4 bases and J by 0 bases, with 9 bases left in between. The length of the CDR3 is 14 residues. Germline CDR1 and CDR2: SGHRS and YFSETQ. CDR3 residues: CASSPQGSTDTQYF. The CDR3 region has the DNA TGCGCCAGCAGCCCCCAGGGAAGCACAGATACGCAGTATTTT. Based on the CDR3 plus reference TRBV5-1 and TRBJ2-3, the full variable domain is KAGVTQTPRYLIKTRGQQVTLSCSPISGHRSVSWYQQTPGQGLQFLFEYFSETQRNKGNFPGRFSGRQFSNSRSEMNVSTLELGDSALYLCASSPQGSTDTQYFGPGTRLTVL.

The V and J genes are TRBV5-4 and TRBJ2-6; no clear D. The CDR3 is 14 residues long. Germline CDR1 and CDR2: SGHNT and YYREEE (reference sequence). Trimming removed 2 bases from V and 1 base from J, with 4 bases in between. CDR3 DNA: TGTGCCAGCAGCTTTCAGTCTGGGGCCAACGTCCTGACTTTC. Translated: CASSFQSGANVLTF.

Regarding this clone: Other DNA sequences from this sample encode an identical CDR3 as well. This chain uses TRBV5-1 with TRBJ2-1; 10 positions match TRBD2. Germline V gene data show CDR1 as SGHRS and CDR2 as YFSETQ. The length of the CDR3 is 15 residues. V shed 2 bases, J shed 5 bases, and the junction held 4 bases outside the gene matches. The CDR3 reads CASSFLAGANNEQFF. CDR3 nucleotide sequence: TGCGCCAGCAGCTTCCTAGCGGGAGCCAACAATGAGCAGTTCTTC.

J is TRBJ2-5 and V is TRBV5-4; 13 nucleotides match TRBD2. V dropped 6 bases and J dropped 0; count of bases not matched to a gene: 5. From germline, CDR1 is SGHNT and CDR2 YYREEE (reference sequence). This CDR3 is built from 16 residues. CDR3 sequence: CASTRGLAGHQETQYF. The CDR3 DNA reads TGTGCCAGCACCCGGGGACTAGCGGGGCACCAAGAGACCCAGTACTTC.